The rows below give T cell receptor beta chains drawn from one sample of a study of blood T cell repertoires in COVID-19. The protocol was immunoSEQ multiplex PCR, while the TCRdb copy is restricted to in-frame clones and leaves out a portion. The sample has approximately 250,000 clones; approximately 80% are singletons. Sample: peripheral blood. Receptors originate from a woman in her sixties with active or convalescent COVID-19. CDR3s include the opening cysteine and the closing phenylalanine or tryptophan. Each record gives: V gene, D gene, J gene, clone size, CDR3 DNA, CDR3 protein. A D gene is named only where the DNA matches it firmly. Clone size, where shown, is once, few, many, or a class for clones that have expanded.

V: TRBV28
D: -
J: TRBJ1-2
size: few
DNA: TGTGCCAGCAGTTTAGATCCCTTCCGGGGAAAGGGCTACACCTTC
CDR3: CASSLDPFRGKGYTF

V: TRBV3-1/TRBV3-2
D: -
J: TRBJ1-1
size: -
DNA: TGTGCCAGCAGCCAATGGGCGGGGTCAAACACTGAAGCTTTCTTT
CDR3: CASSQWAGSNTEAFF

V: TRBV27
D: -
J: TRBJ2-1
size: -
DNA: TGTGCCAGCAGTTTCCCTAGTAGGTACAATGAGCAGTTCTTC
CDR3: CASSFPSRYNEQFF

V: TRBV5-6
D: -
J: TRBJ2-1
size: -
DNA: TGTGCCAGCAGCCATTATACCGGGACAAGCTCCTACAATGAGCAGTTCTTC
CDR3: CASSHYTGTSSYNEQFF

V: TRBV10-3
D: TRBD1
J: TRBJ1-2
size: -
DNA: TGTGCCATCAGTTTGGACAGGGGAGGGGGTGGCTACACCTTC
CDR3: CAISLDRGGGGYTF

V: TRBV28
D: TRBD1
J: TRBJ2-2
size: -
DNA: TGTGCCAGCAGTTCCCACCGGGACAGGGGACACACCGGGGAGCTGTTTTTT
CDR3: CASSSHRDRGHTGELFF

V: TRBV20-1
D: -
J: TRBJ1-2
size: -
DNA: TGCAGTGCTCCCGTTTCGGGTGGCTACACCTTC
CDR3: CSAPVSGGYTF

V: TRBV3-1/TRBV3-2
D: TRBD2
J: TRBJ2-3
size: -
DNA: TGTGCCAGCAGCCACTGGACTAGCGGAGGGAGCACAGATACGCAGTATTTT
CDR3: CASSHWTSGGSTDTQYF

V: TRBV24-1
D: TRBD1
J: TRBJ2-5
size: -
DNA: TGTGCCACCAGGCCGACAGGGTTGGGCGAGACCCAGTACTTC
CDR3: CATRPTGLGETQYF

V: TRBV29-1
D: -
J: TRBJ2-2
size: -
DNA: TGCAGCGTTGGGGTGGGGCTGGGGTTTACCGGGGAGCTGTTTTTT
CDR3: CSVGVGLGFTGELFF

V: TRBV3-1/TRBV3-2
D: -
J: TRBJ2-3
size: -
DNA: TGTGCCAGCAGCCAAGATTCCGGCACAGATACGCAGTATTTT
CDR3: CASSQDSGTDTQYF

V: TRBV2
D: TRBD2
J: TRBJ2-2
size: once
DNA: TGTGCCCGCAGTGTCCGGACTCGCGGGGGGGCGAATGGCGGGGAGCTGTTTTTT
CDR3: CARSVRTRGGANGGELFF

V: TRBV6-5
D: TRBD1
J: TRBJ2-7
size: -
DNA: TGTGCCAGCACTCGACAGGCAGGGGGCTACTACGAGCAGTACTTC
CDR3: CASTRQAGGYYEQYF

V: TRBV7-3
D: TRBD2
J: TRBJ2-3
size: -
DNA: TGTGCCAGCAGCTCCCCCCCGGGAGGGGTAGATACGCAGTATTTT
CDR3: CASSSPPGGVDTQYF

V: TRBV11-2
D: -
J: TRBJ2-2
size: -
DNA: TGTGCCAGCAGCTTCTCAGATGTGGTCGGGGAGCTGTTTTTT
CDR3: CASSFSDVVGELFF

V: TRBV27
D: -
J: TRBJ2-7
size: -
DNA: TGTGCCAGCAGTTTAGCTTTCTCTGTGACAACTTCCTACGAGCAGTACTTC
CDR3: CASSLAFSVTTSYEQYF

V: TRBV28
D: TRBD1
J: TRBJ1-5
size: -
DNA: TGTGCCAGCAACCGCGCCGGACAGGGGTTGGGCAATCAGCCCCAGCATTTT
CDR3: CASNRAGQGLGNQPQHF

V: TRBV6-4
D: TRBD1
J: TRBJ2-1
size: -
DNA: TGTGCCAGCAGAAACGACAGGGGTAATGAGCAGTTCTTC
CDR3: CASRNDRGNEQFF

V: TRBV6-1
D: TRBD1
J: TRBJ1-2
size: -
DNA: TGTGCCAGCAGTGAAGCAGGGACAGAAATCGGCTACACCTTC
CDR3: CASSEAGTEIGYTF

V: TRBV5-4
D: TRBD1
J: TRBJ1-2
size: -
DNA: TGTGCCAGCAGCTCACAGGGGGCGGACTATGGCTACACCTTC
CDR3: CASSSQGADYGYTF

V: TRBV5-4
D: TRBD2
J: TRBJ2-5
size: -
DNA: TGTGCCAGCAGCCGGGGACTAGCGGGAGGGCCAGAGGGAGAGACCCAGTACTTC
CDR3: CASSRGLAGGPEGETQYF

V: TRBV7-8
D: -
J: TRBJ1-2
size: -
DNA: TGTGCCAGCAGCTCTCCCCTGGGACTGGGCTCATATGGCTACACCTTC
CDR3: CASSSPLGLGSYGYTF

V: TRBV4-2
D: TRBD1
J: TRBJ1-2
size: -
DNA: TGTGCCAGCAGCCAAGCACGGACAGGCTATGGCTACACCTTC
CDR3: CASSQARTGYGYTF

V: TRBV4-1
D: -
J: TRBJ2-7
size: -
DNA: TGCGCCAGCAGCCACTCCCAGGAGGGGGCTAACGAGCAGTACTTC
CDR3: CASSHSQEGANEQYF

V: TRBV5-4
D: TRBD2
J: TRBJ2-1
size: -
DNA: TGTGCCAGCAGCCCGGGTAGCGGGAGGGCCAATCATGAGCAGTTCTTC
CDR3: CASSPGSGRANHEQFF

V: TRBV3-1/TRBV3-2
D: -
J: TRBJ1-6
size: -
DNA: TGTGCCAGCAGCCCAGGGAACAGGAATTCACCCCTCCACTTT
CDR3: CASSPGNRNSPLHF

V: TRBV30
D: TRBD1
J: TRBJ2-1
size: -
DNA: TGTGCCTGGAGTCCTTACGACAGGGGGATAAGGAATGAGCAGTTCTTC
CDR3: CAWSPYDRGIRNEQFF

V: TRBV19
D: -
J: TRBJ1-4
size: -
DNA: TGTGCCAGTAGTACGTCTGGAGGAACTAATGAAAAACTGTTTTTT
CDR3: CASSTSGGTNEKLFF

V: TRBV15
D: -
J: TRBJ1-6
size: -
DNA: TGTGCCACCAGCAGAGACCGGAATTCACCCCTCCACTTT
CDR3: CATSRDRNSPLHF

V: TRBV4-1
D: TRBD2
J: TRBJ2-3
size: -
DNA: TGCGCCAGCAGCCAAGATTCGTCAGGGAGGGCAGATACGCAGTATTTT
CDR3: CASSQDSSGRADTQYF

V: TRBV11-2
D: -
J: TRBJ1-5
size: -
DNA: TGTGCCAGCAGCCTCACCGGGACTACGACATGGCCCCAGCATTTT
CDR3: CASSLTGTTTWPQHF

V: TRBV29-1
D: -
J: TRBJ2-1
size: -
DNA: TGCAGCGTTGAAGCTACCACCATCGGACTCCTAAGCTCCTACAATGAGCAGTTCTTC
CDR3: CSVEATTIGLLSSYNEQFF

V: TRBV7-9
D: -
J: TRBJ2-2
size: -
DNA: TGTGCCACTTTTGCGGGGAACACCGGGGAGCTGTTTTTT
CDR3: CATFAGNTGELFF

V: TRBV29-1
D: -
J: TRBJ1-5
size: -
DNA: TGCAGCGCCGTGTTGTGGGGGGGGGTGACCCAGCATTTT
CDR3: CSAVLWGGVTQHF

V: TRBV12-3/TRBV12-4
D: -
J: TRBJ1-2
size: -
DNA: TGTGCCAGCAGTTTAGCCAGTTCCTATGGCTACACCTTC
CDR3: CASSLASSYGYTF

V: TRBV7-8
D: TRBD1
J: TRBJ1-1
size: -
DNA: TGTGCCAGCAGCTTCACCTCGGGACAGACCACTGAAGCTTTCTTT
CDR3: CASSFTSGQTTEAFF

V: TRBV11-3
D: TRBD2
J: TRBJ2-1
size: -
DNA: TGTGCCAGCAGCGGGAGTGCGGGAGGGTTTGGCGATGAGCAGTTCTTC
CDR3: CASSGSAGGFGDEQFF

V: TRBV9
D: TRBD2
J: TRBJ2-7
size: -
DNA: TGTGCCAGCAGCCTCAGGGGACTAGGCGAGCAGTACTTC
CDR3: CASSLRGLGEQYF

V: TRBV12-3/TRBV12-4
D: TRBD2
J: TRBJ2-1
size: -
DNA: TGTGCCAGCAGCCGACTAGCGGGCGTTCCGTTCTTC
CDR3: CASSRLAGVPFF

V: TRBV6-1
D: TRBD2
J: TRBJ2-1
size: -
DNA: TGTGCCAGCAGTGGGACTAGCGGGCCGGGAGGGTATGAGCAGTTCTTC
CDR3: CASSGTSGPGGYEQFF

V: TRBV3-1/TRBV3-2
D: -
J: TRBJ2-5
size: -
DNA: TGTGCCAGCAGCCCCTGGTCACGGTCAGAGACCCAGTACTTC
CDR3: CASSPWSRSETQYF

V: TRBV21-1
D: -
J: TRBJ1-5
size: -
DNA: TGTGCCAGCAGCACAACTTCGGGGGGGGAGTGGCATTTT
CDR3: CASSTTSGGEWHF

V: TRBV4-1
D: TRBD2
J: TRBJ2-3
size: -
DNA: TGCGCCAGCAGCCAAGGAGGCGGGAGTAGTAGAGATACGCAGTATTTT
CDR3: CASSQGGGSSRDTQYF

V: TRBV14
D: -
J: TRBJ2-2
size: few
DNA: TGTGCCAGCAGCCCCCTCCTAGCCATTAACACCGGGGAGCTGTTTTTT
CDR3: CASSPLLAINTGELFF

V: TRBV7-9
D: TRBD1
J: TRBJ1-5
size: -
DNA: TGTGCCAGCAGCTTCGTCCCGGGACAGGGATCGGGAAGCAATCAGCCCCAGCATTTT
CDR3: CASSFVPGQGSGSNQPQHF

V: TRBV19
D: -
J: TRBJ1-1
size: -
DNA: TGTGCCAGTAGTCCCATCCAGAACACTGAAGCTTTCTTT
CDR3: CASSPIQNTEAFF

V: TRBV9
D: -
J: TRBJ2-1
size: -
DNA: TGTGCCAGCAGCGTAAAGAGCCGAGCGCCGAGCTCCTACAATGAGCAGTTCTTC
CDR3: CASSVKSRAPSSYNEQFF

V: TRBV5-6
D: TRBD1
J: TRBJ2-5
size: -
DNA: TGTGCCAGCAGCTTGACAGGGGGCCCGGGTCAAGAGACCCAGTACTTC
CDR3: CASSLTGGPGQETQYF